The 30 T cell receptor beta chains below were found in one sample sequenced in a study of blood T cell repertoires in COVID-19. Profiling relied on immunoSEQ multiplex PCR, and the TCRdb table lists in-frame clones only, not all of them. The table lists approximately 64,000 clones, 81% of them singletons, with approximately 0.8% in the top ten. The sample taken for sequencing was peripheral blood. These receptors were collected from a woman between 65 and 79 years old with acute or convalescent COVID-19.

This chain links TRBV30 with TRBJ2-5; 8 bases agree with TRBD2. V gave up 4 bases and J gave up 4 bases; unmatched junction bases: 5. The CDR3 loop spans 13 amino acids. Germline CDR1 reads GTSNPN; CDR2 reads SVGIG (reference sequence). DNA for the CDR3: TGTGCCTGGACTAAGGGACTAGTAGAGACCCAGTACTTC. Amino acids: CAWTKGLVETQYF.

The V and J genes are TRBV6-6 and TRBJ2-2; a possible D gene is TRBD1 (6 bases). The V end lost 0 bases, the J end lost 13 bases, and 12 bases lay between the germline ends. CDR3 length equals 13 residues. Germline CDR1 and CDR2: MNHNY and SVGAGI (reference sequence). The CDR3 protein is CASSYSDSAGLFF. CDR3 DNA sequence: TGTGCCAGCAGTTACTCGGACAGCGCGGGGCTGTTTTTT.

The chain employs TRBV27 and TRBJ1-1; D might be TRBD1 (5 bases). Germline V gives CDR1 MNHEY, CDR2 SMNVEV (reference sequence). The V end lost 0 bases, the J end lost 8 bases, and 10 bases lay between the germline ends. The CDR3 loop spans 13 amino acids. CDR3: CASSLSGGWEAFF. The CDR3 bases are TGTGCCAGCAGTTTATCGGGGGGGTGGGAAGCTTTCTTT.

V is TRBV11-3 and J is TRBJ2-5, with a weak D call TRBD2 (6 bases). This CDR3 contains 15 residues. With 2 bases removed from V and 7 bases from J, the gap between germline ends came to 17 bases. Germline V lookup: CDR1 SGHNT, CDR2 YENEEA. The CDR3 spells CASSLSANGGGTQYF. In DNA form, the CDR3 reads TGTGCCAGCAGCTTATCTGCCAACGGGGGAGGGACCCAGTACTTC.

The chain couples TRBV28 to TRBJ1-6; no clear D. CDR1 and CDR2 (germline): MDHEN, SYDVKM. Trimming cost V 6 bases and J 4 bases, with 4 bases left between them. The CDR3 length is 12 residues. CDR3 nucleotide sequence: TGTGCCAGCAGGGCATATAATTCACCCCTCCACTTT. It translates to CASRAYNSPLHF.

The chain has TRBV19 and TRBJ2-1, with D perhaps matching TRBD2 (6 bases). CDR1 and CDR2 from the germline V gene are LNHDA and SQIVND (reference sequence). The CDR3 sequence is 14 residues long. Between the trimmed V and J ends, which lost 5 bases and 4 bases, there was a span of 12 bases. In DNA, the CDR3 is TGTGCCAGTAGTTCATCTAGCGTTTACAATGAGCAGTTCTTC. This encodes CASSSSSVYNEQFF.

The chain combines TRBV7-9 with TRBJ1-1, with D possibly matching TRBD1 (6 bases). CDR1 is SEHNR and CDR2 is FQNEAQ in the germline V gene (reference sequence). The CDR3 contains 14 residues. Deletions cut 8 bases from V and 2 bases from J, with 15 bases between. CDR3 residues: CASDPGQLNTEAFF. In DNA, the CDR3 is TGTGCCAGCGACCCTGGACAGCTTAACACTGAAGCTTTCTTT. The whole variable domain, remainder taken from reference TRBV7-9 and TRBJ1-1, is DTGVSQNPRHKITKRGQNVTFRCDPISEHNRLYWYRQTLGQGPEFLTYFQNEAQLEKSRLLSDRFSAERPKGSFSTLEIQRTEQGDSAMYLCASDPGQLNTEAFFGQGTRLTVV.

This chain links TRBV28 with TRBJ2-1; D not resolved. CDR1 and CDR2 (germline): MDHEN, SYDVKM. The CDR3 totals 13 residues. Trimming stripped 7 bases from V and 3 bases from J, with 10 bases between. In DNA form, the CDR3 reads TGTGCCAGCACCCTGGCGGACTACAATGAGCAGTTCTTC. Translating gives CASTLADYNEQFF.

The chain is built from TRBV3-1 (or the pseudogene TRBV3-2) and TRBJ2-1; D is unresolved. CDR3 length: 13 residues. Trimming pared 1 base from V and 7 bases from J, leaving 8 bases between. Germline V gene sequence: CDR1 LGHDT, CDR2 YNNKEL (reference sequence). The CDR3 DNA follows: TGTGCCAGCAGCCAAGTGGTCGGGAATGAGCAGTTCTTC. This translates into CASSQVVGNEQFF.

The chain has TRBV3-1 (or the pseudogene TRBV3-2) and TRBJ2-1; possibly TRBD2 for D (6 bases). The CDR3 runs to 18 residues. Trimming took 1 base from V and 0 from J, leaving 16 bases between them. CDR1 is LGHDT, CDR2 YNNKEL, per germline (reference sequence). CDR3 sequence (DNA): TGTGCCAGCAGCCAAGTGCCTCTAGCGACCGGCTCCTACAATGAGCAGTTCTTC. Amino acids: CASSQVPLATGSYNEQFF.

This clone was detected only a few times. This CDR3 reads CASSTKTDTNYGYTF. The CDR3 DNA reads as TGTGCCAGTAGTACCAAGACAGATACTAACTATGGCTACACCTTC. This sequence joins TRBV19 and TRBJ1-2; D possibly corresponds to TRBD1 (5 bases). V lost 4 bases, J lost 0 bases, and 12 bases lay in between. The CDR3 spans 15 residues. CDR1 is LNHDA and CDR2 is SQIVND in the germline V gene (reference sequence).

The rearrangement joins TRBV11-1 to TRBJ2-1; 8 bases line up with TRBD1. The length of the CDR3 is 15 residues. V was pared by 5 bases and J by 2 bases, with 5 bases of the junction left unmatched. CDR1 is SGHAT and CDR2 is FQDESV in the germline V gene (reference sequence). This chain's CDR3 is CASSGQGTPYNEQFF. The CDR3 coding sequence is TGTGCCAGCAGCGGACAGGGTACACCCTACAATGAGCAGTTCTTC.

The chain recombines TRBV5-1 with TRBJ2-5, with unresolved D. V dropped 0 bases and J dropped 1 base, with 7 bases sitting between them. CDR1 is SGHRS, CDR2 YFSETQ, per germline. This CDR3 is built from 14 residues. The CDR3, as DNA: TGCGCCAGCAGCTTGGCGTGGAGCCAAGAGACCCAGTACTTC. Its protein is CASSLAWSQETQYF.

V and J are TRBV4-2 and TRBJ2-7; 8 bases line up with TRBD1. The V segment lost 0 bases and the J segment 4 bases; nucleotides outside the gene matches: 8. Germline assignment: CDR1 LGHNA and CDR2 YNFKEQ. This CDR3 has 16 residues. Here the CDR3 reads CASSQEPGQGLYEQYF. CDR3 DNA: TGTGCCAGCAGCCAAGAACCCGGACAGGGTTTGTACGAGCAGTACTTC.

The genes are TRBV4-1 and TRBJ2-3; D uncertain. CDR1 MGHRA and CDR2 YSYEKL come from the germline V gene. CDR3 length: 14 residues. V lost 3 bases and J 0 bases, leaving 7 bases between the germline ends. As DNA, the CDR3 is TGCGCCAGCAGCCAGGGCGATAGCACAGATACGCAGTATTTT. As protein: CASSQGDSTDTQYF.

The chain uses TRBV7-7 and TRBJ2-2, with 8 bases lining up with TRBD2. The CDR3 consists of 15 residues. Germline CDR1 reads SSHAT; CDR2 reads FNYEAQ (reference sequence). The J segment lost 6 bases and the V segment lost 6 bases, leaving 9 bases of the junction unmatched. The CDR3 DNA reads TGTGCCAGCAGTTCAAATTTAGCGGGGTCCGGGGAGCTGTTTTTT. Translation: CASSSNLAGSGELFF.

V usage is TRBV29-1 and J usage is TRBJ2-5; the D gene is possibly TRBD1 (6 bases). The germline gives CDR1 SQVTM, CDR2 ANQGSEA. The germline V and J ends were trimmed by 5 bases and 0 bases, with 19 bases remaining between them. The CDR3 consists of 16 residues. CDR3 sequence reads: CSVLLVDSQYQETQYF. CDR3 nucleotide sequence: TGCAGCGTTCTGCTCGTGGACAGCCAGTACCAAGAGACCCAGTACTTC.

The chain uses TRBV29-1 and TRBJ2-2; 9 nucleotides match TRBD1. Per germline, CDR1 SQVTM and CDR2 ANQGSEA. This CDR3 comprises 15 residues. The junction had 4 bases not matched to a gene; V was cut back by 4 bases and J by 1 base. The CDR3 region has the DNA TGCAGCGTTGTCCCGGACAGGGGGAACACCGGGGAGCTGTTTTTT. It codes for CSVVPDRGNTGELFF.

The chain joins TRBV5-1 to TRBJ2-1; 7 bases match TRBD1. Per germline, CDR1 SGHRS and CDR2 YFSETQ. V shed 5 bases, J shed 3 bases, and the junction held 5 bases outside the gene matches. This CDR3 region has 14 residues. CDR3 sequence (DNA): TGCGCCAGCAGTCCGGGACAGATCTACAATGAGCAGTTCTTC. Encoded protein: CASSPGQIYNEQFF.

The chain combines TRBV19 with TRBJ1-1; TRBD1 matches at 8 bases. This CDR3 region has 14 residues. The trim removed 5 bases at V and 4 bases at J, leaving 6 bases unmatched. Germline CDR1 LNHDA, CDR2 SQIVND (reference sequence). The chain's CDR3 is CASSLSGGGTEAFF. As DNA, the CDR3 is TGTGCCAGTAGTTTGTCAGGGGGCGGCACTGAAGCTTTCTTT.

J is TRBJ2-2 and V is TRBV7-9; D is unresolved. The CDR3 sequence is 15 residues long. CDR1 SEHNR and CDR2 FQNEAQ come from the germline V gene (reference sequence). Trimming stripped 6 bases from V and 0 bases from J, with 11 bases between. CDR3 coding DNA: TGTGCCAGCAGGGCGTGGAGCACGAACACCGGGGAGCTGTTTTTT. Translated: CASRAWSTNTGELFF.

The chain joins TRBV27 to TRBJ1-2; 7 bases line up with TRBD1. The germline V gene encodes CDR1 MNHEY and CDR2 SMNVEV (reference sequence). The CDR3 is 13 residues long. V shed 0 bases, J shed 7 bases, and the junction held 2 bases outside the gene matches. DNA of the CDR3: TGTGCCAGCAGTTTATCCAGGGGGAGTGGCTACACCTTC. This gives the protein CASSLSRGSGYTF.

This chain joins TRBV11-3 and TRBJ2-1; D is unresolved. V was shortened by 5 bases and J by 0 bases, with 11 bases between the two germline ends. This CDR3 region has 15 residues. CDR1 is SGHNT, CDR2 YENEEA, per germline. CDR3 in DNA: TGTGCCAGCAGCAACCAGGTGAGCTCCTACAATGAGCAGTTCTTC. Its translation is CASSNQVSSYNEQFF.

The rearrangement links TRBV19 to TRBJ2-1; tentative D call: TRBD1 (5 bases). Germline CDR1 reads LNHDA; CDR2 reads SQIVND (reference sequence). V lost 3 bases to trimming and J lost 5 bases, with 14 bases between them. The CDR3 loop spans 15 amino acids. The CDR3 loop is CASSMDRGNHNEQFF. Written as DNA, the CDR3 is TGTGCCAGTAGTATGGATAGGGGAAACCACAATGAGCAGTTCTTC.

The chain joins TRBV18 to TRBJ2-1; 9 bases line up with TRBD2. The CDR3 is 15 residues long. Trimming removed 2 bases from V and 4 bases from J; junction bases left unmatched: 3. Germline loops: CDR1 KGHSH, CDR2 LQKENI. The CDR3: CASSPSSGSYNEQFF. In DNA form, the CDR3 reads TGTGCCAGCTCACCAAGTAGCGGGAGTTACAATGAGCAGTTCTTC.

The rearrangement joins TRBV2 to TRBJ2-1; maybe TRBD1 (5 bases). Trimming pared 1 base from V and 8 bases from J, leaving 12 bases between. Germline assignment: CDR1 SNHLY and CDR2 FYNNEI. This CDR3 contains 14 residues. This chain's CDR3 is CASSEDRWNDEQFF. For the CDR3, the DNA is TGTGCCAGCAGTGAAGACAGGTGGAACGATGAGCAGTTCTTC.

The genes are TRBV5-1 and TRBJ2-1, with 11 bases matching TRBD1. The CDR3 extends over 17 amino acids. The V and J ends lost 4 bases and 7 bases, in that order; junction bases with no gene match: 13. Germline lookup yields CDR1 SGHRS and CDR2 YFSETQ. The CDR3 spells CASSLTGQGARGNEQFF. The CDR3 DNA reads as TGCGCCAGCAGCCTAACCGGACAGGGGGCTAGAGGGAATGAGCAGTTCTTC.

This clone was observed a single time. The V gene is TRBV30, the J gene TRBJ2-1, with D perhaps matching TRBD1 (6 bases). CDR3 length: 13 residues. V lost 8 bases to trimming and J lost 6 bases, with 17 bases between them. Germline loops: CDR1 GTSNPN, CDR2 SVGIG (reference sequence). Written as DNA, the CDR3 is TGTGCCGGGTCAACACAGGGACCCAATGAGCAGTTCTTC. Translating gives CAGSTQGPNEQFF.

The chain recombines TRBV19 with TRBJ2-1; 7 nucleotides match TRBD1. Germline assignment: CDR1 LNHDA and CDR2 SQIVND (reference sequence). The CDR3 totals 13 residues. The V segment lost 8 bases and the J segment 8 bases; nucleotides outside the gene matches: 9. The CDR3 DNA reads TGTGCCAGTTCGCAGGGGGTTAGGGATGAGCAGTTCTTC. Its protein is CASSQGVRDEQFF.

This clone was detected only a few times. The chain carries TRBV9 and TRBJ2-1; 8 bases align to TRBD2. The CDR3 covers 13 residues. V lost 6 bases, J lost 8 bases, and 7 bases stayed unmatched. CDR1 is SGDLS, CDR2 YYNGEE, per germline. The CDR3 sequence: CASTGLEVHEQFF. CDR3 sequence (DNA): TGTGCCAGCACGGGACTAGAGGTACATGAGCAGTTCTTC.